The clone carrying this T cell receptor (beta chain) appeared many times. The data derive from a study of breast tumors, draining lymph nodes, adjacent tissues. One entry per CDR3 protein results from TCRdb running MiXCR on the multiplex PCR reads. The sample has approximately 60,000 distinct CDR3 sequences; around 60% are singletons. Germline CDR1 SEHNR, CDR2 FQNEAQ (reference sequence). V was cut by 5 bases and J by 4 bases, with 11 bases left in between. The CDR3 consists of 13 residues. The source is a female donor with breast cancer. Some clones in this sample may be carry-over from other donors' samples. Sequencing used breast tumor tissue. The chain employs TRBV7-9 and TRBJ1-2, with D unclear. CDR3 in DNA: TGTGCCAGCAGCACACCATCCCTCTATGGCTACACCTTC. This encodes CASSTPSLYGYTF.